This TCR beta chain was found in a study of blood T cell repertoires in COVID-19. For the study at large: Whether acute or convalescent, the COVID-19 samples came from the United States, Italy and Spain.

There are 13 residues in the CDR3. V dropped 6 bases and J dropped 8 bases, with 14 bases sitting between them. As handled by the study authors: Reference gene primer amplification yielded estimated nucleated cell counts. Clones were sequenced by immunoSEQ multiplex PCR, and TCRdb holds only the in-frame ones, with some missing. That table gives V, J and clone size, and the DNA gave D and trimming. Counted here are around 220,000 clones, 86% occurring once; the ten biggest clones make up 4% to 4.5%. The TCR sequence derives from a man aged 50 to 60 with acute or convalescent COVID-19. Sequencing was done on a sample of peripheral blood. The chain employs TRBV12-3 or TRBV12-4 and TRBJ1-5; TRBD1 is a possible D gene (6 bases). CDR3 amino acids: CASRQGRLEPQHF. The DNA for the CDR3 is TGTGCCAGCAGACAGGGACGGCTGGAGCCCCAGCATTTT.